One T cell receptor (beta chain) is described in this entry. The data stem from a study of shared T cell receptors in the human thymus. Profiled with immunoSEQ multiplex PCR; TCRdb holds only in-frame clones, not every one. The sample has 55,000 to 80,000 clones, about 96% seen once. Germline lookup yields CDR1 SGHTA and CDR2 FQGTGA. There are 15 residues in the CDR3. V was shortened by 2 bases and J by 6 bases, with 16 bases between the two germline ends. This TCR was recovered from a human donor. The specimen sequenced was thymocytes. The V call is TRBV7-3, the J call TRBJ1-2; D remains ambiguous. The CDR3: CASSLAPGKFNGYTF. DNA of the CDR3: TGTGCCAGCAGCTTAGCTCCGGGAAAGTTTAATGGCTACACCTTC.